Listed here is a single T cell receptor beta chain. It lacks a known antigen. Base qualities are not at hand, and no much larger clone is one base apart. These data come from a study of blood T cell repertoires in COVID-19 (TCRdb year 2020). Background on the whole study: Samples covering the acute and convalescent phases of COVID-19 were provided by collaborators in the United States, Italy and Spain. The material from the prospective study consisted of cDNA or gDNA derived from T cells, B-cell-depleted T cells, or PBMCs. Deeply sampled blood TCRbeta repertoires from subjects exposed to, actively infected with, or recovered from COVID-19 were included in the dataset. The repertoires were released in a freely available public database intended as a resource for research on the immune response to SARS-CoV-2. The samples were drawn from the first 160 participants of the ongoing ImmuneRACE study and from some 1,300 subjects provided by 6 global collaborators. A de-identified subject ID, COVID-19 status, age in years and sex were almost always included in the sample metadata. HLA class I and class II types, where available, came from metadata supplied by the sample provider rather than from assay-based typing.

CDR1 and CDR2, per the germline V gene, are ENHRY and SYGVKD. The CDR3, cysteine through phenylalanine, is 15 amino acids long. Solely the CDR3 DNA is kept, with 45 bases framed from the first base. V and J are trimmed by 3 bases and 4 bases, and the gene matches miss 7 bases of the junction. The immunoSEQ Assay, a bias-controlled multiplex PCR, was used to amplify TCRbeta CDR3 regions from genomic DNA. The paper's processing steps were these. Nucleated cell counts per sample were estimated from amplification of reference gene primers within the assay. Sequence reads were collapsed and filtered to measure the absolute abundance of every unique TCRbeta CDR3 rearrangement. For each sample, productive Simpson clonality was calculated by taking the square root of Simpson's diversity index across productive rearrangements. TCRdb re-hosts the immuneACCESS table, in-frame sequences only. Its copies lack some clones; in the studies checked, an unresolved V gene accounts for under half of them, and the cause for the rest is not known. That table is the source of V, J and clone size, and D and trimming were worked out from the DNA. The table for this sample lists some 260,000 clones; 82% of them were counted only once. Roughly 4.6% of the sample lies in the top ten.

Each collaborating institution followed its own protocols to collect whole blood in K2EDTA tubes. Collaborator samples were shipped for TCRbeta analysis as frozen whole blood, isolated PBMCs, or DNA extracted from either sample type. General study outcomes and caveats: How much clinical and demographic metadata was included differed by source and by participant, and the metadata was provided uncurated.

The chain is encoded by TRBV10-3 joined to TRBJ2-7; 9 middle bases align to TRBD1. This receptor was taken from a woman older than 75 with active or convalescent COVID-19. Input material: peripheral blood. The DNA sequence is as follows: TGTGCCATCAGTGAAAGCGGGACAGGGACGTACGAGCAGTACTTC. Translated, this is CAISESGTGTYEQYF.